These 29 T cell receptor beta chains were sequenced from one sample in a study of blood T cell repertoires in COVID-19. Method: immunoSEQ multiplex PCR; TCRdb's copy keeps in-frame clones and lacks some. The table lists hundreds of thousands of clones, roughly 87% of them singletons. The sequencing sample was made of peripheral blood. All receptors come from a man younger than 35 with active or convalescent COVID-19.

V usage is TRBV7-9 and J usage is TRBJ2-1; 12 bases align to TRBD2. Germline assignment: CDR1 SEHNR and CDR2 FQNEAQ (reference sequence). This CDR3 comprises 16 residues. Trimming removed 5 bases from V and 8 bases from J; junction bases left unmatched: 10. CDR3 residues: CASSPTSGSYFYEQFF. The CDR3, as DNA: TGTGCCAGCAGCCCGACTAGCGGGAGCTATTTCTATGAGCAGTTCTTC.

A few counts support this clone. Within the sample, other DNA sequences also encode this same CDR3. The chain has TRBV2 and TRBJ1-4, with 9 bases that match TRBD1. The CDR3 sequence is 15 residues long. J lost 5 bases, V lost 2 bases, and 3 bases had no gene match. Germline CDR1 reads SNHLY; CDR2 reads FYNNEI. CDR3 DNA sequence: TGTGCCAGCAGTGAATCTGGGACAGGGAATGAAAAACTGTTTTTT. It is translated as CASSESGTGNEKLFF.

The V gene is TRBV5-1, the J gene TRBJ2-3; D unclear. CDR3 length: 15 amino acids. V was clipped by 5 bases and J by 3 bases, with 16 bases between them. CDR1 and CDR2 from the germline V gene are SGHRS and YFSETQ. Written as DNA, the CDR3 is TGCGCCAGCAGTAGGCGTGCGGAACTAACAGATACGCAGTATTTT. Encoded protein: CASSRRAELTDTQYF.

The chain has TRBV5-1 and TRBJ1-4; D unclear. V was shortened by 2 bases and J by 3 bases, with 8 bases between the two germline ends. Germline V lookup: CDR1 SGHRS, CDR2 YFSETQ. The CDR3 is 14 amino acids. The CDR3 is CASSLGRSNEKLFF. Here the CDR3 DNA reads TGCGCCAGCAGCTTAGGGAGGTCTAATGAAAAACTGTTTTTT. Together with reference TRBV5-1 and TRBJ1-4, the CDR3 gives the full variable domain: KAGVTQTPRYLIKTRGQQVTLSCSPISGHRSVSWYQQTPGQGLQFLFEYFSETQRNKGNFPGRFSGRQFSNSRSEMNVSTLELGDSALYLCASSLGRSNEKLFFGSGTQLSVL.

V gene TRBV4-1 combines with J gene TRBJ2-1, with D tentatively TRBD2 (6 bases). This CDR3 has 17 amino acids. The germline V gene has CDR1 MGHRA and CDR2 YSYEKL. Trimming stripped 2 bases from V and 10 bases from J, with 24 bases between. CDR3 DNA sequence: TGCGCCAGCAGCCAAATGCCGTGGACGACCGGGAGCTGGGAGCAGTTCTTC. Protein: CASSQMPWTTGSWEQFF.

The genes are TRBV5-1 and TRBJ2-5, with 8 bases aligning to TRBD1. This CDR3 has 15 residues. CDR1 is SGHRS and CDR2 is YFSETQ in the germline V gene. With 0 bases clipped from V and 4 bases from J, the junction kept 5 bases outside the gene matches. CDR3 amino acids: CASSLVATGAETQYF. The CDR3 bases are TGCGCCAGCAGCTTGGTCGCGACAGGGGCAGAGACCCAGTACTTC. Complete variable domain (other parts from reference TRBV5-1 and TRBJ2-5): KAGVTQTPRYLIKTRGQQVTLSCSPISGHRSVSWYQQTPGQGLQFLFEYFSETQRNKGNFPGRFSGRQFSNSRSEMNVSTLELGDSALYLCASSLVATGAETQYFGPGTRLLVL.

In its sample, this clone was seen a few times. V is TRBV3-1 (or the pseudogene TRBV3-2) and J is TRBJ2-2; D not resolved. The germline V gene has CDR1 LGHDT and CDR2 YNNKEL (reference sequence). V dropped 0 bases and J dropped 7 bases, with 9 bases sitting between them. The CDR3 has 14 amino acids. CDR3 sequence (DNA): TGTGCCAGCAGCCAAGAGTCAGTAAGCGGGGAGCTGTTTTTT. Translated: CASSQESVSGELFF.

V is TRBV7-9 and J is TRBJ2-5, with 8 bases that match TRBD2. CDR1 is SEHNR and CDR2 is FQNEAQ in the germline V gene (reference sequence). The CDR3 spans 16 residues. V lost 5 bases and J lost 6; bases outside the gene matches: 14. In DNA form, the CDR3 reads TGTGCCAGCAGCGGTAATCGGGGGGGCCTAGGGAAGACCCAGTACTTC. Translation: CASSGNRGGLGKTQYF.

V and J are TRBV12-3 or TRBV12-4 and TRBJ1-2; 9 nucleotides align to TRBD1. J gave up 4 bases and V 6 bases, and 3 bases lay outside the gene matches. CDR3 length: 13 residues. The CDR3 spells CASRGDRAYGYTF. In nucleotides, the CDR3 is TGTGCCAGCAGAGGGGACAGGGCCTATGGCTACACCTTC.

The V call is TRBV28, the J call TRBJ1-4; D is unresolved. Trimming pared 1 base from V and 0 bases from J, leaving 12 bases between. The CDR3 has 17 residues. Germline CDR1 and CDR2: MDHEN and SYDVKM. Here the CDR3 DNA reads TGTGCCAGCAGTTTATCCCTAATCCGTGCAACTAATGAAAAACTGTTTTTT. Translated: CASSLSLIRATNEKLFF.

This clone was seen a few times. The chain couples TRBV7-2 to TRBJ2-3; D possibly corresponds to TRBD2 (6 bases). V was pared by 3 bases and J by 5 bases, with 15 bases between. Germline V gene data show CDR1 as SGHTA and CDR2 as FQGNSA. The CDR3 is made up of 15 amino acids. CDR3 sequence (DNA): TGTGCCAGCAGCTTTCGGAGGGGAAGTGGAGATACGCAGTATTTT. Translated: CASSFRRGSGDTQYF. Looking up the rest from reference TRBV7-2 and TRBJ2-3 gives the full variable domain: GAGVSQSPSNKVTEKGKDVELRCDPISGHTALYWYRQSLGQGLEFLIYFQGNSAPDKSGLPSDRFSAERTGGSVSTLTIQRTQQEDSAVYLCASSFRRGSGDTQYFGPGTRLTVL.

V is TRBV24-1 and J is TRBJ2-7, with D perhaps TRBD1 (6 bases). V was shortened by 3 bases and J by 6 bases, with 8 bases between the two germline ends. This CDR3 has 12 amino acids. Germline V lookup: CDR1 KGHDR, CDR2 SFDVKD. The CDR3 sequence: CATSDLGGEQYF. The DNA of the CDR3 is TGTGCCACCAGTGATCTAGGGGGCGAGCAGTACTTC.

The CDR3 DNA reads TGCGCCAGCAGCCTCACCCAATACAGGGTTCTGAACACCGGGGAGCTGTTTTTT. Its protein product is CASSLTQYRVLNTGELFF. V and J are TRBV4-1 and TRBJ2-2; possibly TRBD1 for D (6 bases). CDR3 length equals 18 residues. V was clipped by 4 bases and J by 1 base, with 19 bases between them. Germline assignment: CDR1 MGHRA and CDR2 YSYEKL.

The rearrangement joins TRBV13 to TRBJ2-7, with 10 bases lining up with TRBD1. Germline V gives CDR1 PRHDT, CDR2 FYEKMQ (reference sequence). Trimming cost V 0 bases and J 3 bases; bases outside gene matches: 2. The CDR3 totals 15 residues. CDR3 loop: CASSLGRTGGYEQYF. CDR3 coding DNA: TGTGCCAGCAGCTTAGGCCGGACAGGGGGCTACGAGCAGTACTTC.

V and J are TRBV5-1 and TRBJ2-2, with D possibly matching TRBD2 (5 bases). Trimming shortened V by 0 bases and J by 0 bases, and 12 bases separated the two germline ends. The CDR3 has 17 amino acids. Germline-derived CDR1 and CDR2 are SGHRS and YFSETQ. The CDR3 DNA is TGCGCCAGCAGCTTGGGAGCGGAACTTTCGAACACCGGGGAGCTGTTTTTT. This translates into CASSLGAELSNTGELFF.

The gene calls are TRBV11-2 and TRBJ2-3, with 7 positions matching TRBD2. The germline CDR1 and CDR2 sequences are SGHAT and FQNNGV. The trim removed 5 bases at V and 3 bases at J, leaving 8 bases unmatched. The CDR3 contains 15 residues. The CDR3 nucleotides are TGTGCCAGCAGCGCCTGGGGCGGGAGTACAGATACGCAGTATTTT. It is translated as CASSAWGGSTDTQYF.

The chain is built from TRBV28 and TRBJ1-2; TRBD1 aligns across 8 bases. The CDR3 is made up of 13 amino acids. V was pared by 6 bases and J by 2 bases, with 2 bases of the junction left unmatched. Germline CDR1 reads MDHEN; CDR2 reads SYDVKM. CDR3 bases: TGTGCCAGCAGCGACAGGGGCAACTATGGCTACACCTTC. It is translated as CASSDRGNYGYTF.

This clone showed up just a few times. CDR3 loop: CASQPTGGASEQYF. The CDR3 nucleotides read TGTGCCAGCCAACCGACAGGGGGCGCTTCCGAGCAGTACTTC. This chain uses TRBV5-4 with TRBJ2-7, with TRBD1 matching 10 bases. V was clipped by 7 bases and J by 6 bases; unmatched bases: 10. This CDR3 comprises 14 residues. Germline-derived CDR1 and CDR2 are SGHNT and YYREEE (reference sequence). Full variable domain (outside the CDR3, taken from reference TRBV5-4 and TRBJ2-7): ETGVTQSPTHLIKTRGQQVTLRCSSQSGHNTVSWYQQALGQGPQFIFQYYREEENGRGNFPPRFSGLQFPNYSSELNVNALELDDSALYLCASQPTGGASEQYFGPGTRLTVT.

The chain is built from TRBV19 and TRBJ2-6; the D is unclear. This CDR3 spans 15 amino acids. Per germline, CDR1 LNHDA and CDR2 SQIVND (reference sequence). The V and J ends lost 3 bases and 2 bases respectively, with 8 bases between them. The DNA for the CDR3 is TGTGCCAGTAGTATCTTTCCGGCTGGGGCCAACGTCCTGACTTTC. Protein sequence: CASSIFPAGANVLTF.

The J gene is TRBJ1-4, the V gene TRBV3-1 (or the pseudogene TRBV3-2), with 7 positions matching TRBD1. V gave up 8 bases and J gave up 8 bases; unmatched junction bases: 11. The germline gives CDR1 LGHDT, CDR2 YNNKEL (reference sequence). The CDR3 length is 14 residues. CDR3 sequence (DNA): TGTGCCAGCCGGGGTCCAGGGGGTTCGGAAAAACTGTTTTTT. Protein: CASRGPGGSEKLFF.

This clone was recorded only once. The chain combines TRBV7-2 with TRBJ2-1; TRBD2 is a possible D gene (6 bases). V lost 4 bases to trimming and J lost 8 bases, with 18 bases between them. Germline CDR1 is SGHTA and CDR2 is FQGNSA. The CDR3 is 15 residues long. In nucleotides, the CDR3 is TGTGCCAGCAGCTCGGGACTCCTTACCATTGATGAGCAGTTCTTC. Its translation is CASSSGLLTIDEQFF.

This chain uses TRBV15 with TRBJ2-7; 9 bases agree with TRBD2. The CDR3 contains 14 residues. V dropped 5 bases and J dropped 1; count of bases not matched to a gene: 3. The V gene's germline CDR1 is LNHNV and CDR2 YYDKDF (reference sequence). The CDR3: CATSERGASYEQYF. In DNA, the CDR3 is TGTGCCACCAGCGAGCGGGGGGCTTCCTACGAGCAGTACTTC.

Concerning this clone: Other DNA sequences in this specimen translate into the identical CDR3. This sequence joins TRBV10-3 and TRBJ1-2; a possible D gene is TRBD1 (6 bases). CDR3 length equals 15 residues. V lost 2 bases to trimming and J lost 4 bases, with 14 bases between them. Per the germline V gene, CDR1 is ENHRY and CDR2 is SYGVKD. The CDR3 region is CAISERGGSGYGYTF. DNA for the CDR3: TGTGCCATCAGTGAGCGTGGGGGCTCCGGCTATGGCTACACCTTC.

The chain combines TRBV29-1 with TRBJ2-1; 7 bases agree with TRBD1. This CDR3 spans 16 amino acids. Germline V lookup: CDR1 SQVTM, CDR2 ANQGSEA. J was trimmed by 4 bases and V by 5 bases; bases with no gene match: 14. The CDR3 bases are TGCAGCGTTATTCCCCCCGGGACAGTTTTTTACAATGAGCAGTTCTTC. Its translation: CSVIPPGTVFYNEQFF.

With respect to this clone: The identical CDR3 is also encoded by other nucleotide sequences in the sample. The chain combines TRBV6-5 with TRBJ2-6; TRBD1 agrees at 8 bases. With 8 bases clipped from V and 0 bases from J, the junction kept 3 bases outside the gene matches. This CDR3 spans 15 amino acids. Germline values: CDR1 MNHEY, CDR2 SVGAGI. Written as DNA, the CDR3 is TGTGCCAGCCGCACAGGGGGCTCTGGGGCCAACGTCCTGACTTTC. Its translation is CASRTGGSGANVLTF.

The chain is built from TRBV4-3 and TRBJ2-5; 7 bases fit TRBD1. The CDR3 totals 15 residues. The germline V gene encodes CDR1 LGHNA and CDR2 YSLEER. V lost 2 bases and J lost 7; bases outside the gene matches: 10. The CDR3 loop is CASSQTGGQVPTQYF. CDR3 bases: TGCGCCAGCAGCCAAACTGGTGGACAGGTACCGACCCAGTACTTC.

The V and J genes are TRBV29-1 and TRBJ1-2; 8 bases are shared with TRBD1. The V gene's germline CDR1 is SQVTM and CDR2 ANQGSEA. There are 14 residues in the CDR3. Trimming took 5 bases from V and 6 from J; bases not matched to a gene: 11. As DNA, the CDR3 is TGCAGCGTTAATTCAGGGGGCTTTTTCGATGGCTACACCTTC. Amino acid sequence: CSVNSGGFFDGYTF.

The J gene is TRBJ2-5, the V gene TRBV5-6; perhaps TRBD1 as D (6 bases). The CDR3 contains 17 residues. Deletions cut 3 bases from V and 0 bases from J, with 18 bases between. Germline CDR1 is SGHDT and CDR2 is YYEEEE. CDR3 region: CASSSTGDSWYQETQYF. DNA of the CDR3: TGTGCCAGCAGCTCGACAGGAGACAGCTGGTACCAAGAGACCCAGTACTTC.

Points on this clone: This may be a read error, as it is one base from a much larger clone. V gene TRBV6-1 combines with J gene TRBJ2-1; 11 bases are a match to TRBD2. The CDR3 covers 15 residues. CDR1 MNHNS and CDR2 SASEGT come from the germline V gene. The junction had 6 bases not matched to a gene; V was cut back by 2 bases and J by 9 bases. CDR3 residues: CASSERFSGGAEQFF. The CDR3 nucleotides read TGTGCCAGCAGTGAACGGTTTAGCGGGGGGGCTGAGCAGTTCTTC.